The rows below give T cell receptor beta chains drawn from one sample of a study of human T cells and chemical hapten exposure. Each CDR3 protein is one row after TCRdb ran MiXCR on the RACE reads. The sample lists fewer than 45,000 distinct CDR3 sequences, 3.5% to 4% occurring once. The specimen comprised whole blood, sampled in connection with sensitization to the hapten diphenylcyclopropenone (DPC). The receptors were sampled from a man aged 45-65 years with alopecia areata. Some clones in this sample may be carry-over from other donors' samples. The CDR3 runs from the conserved cysteine through the conserved F or W. Each record gives: D gene, J gene, V gene, clone size, CDR3 DNA, CDR3 protein. The D gene is left open where the match is weak. Only some rows state a clone size, as once, few, many or a class for expanded clones.

>TRBD1|TRBJ1-5|TRBV28|many
TGTGCCAGCAGGTTGATCACCGGGACAGCCAATCAGCCCCAGCATTTT
CASRLITGTANQPQHF
>TRBD2|TRBJ2-3|TRBV28|many
TGTGCCAGCAGTTATCCCACTAGCGGGATTAGCACAGATACGCAGTATTTT
CASSYPTSGISTDTQYF
>TRBD2|TRBJ2-7|TRBV7-9|many
TGTGCCAGCATCGGACTAGCGGAGGGGCCCTACGAGCAGTACTTC
CASIGLAEGPYEQYF
>TRBD2|TRBJ2-3|TRBV7-2|many
TGTGCCAGCAGCTTAGTGGGACTAGCGGGAGATGAAGATACGCAGTATTTT
CASSLVGLAGDEDTQYF
>.|TRBJ1-1|TRBV6-2/TRBV6-3|.
TGTGCCAGCAGTGTTTCAAGCCAAGCTTTCTTT
CASSVSSQAFF
>.|TRBJ1-1|TRBV12-3/TRBV12-4|many
TGTGCCAGCAGTTTAGCGCTTTCCGTAACCGTGAACACTGAAGCTTTCTTT
CASSLALSVTVNTEAFF
>.|TRBJ2-2|TRBV7-2|many
TGTGCCAGCAGCACAGTCGTCAGCACCGGGGAGCTGTTTTTT
CASSTVVSTGELFF
>TRBD2|TRBJ2-2|TRBV5-1|many
TGCGCCAGCAGCCCCGATAATGGACTAGTACTCGAGCTGTTTTTT
CASSPDNGLVLELFF
>TRBD1|TRBJ2-7|TRBV25-1|few
TGTGCCAGCAGCGGGACCGGGACAGGGTCCTACGAGCAGTACTTC
CASSGTGTGSYEQYF
>TRBD1|TRBJ2-7|TRBV11-2|many
TGTGCCAGCAGCACGCAGGGGGCTGCCTACGAGCAGTACTTC
CASSTQGAAYEQYF
>TRBD2|TRBJ2-1|TRBV24-1|many
TGTGCCACCAGTGATTCGATGGGACTAGCGGGTACCTCCTACAATGAGCAGTTCTTC
CATSDSMGLAGTSYNEQFF
>TRBD1|TRBJ2-4|TRBV2|many
TGTGCCAGCATGGCCCCTGACGGACAGGGGGCGAACAGGGGGAACATTCAGTACTTC
CASMAPDGQGANRGNIQYF
>TRBD1|TRBJ1-5|TRBV29-1|.
TGCAGCGTTGTTTCCGGACAGGGAGATCAGCCCCAGCATTTT
CSVVSGQGDQPQHF
>.|TRBJ2-6|TRBV29-1|many
TGCAGCGTTGCCTTAGGTGGGGCCAACGTCCTGACTTTC
CSVALGGANVLTF
>.|TRBJ2-1|TRBV6-8|many
TGTGCCAGCAGTTACAGACTTTTTCGAGGGGAGTTCTTC
CASSYRLFRGEFF
>TRBD2|TRBJ2-2|TRBV11-2|many
TGTGCCAGCAGCTCAGCCGTCCTAGCGGGATTGACCGGGGAGCTGTTTTTT
CASSSAVLAGLTGELFF
>.|TRBJ2-2|TRBV5-5|many
TGTGCCAGCAGCTTGGGTTTTAGTTCCGGGGAGCTGTTTTTT
CASSLGFSSGELFF
>TRBD1|TRBJ1-1|TRBV29-1|many
TGCAGCCTGACAGGGGAGAACACTGAAGCTTTCTTT
CSLTGENTEAFF
>TRBD2|TRBJ2-3|TRBV7-2|many
TGTGCCAGCAGCAAATTAGGACTAGCGGACCACACAGATACGCAGTATTTT
CASSKLGLADHTDTQYF
>.|TRBJ1-5|TRBV2|many
TGTGCCAGCAGTGACAGGGACGGTGTTCAGCCCCAGCATTTT
CASSDRDGVQPQHF
>TRBD2|TRBJ2-2|TRBV2|many
TGTGCCAGCAGTGACAGGAGCGGGAAAACCGGGGAGCTGTTTTTT
CASSDRSGKTGELFF
>.|TRBJ2-7|TRBV9|many
TGTGCCAGCACGACTGCCGCTGATTCCTACGAGCAGTACTTC
CASTTAADSYEQYF
>.|TRBJ2-5|TRBV28|many
TGTGCCAGCAGTTCACCGACCTTGGAGACCCAGTACTTC
CASSSPTLETQYF
>TRBD1|TRBJ2-3|TRBV4-1|many
TGCGCCACCTCCGCGCAGGGGGCCACAGATACGCAGTATTTT
CATSAQGATDTQYF
>TRBD1|TRBJ2-2|TRBV6-1|many
TGTGCCGTCCGGGACAGCTACACCGGGGAGCTGTTTTTT
CAVRDSYTGELFF
>.|TRBJ2-7|TRBV28|many
TGTGCCAGCAGTTTAGGGGGCAGGGGAGCGTACGAGCAGTACTTC
CASSLGGRGAYEQYF
>.|TRBJ2-7|TRBV20-1|many
TGCAGTGCGTCCCGGACGTACTACGAGCAGTACTTC
CSASRTYYEQYF
>.|TRBJ2-3|TRBV3-1|few
TGTGCCAGCAGCCGACACGGACTTGAGACAGATACGCAGTATTTT
CASSRHGLETDTQYF
>.|TRBJ2-4|TRBV6-6|many
TGTGCCAGCAGTTACAGGGCGGCCCTAGCCAAAAACATTCAGTACTTC
CASSYRAALAKNIQYF